Listed here is a single T cell receptor (beta chain). Its target is unknown. This entry is derived from a study of shared clonotypes between healthy human individuals. Assay used: immunoSEQ multiplex PCR; TCRdb lists only in-frame clones, some missing. This repertoire shows hundreds of thousands of clones, about 91% found once; its top ten account for roughly 22%. General study results and limits: Shared clonotypes: 4.5% to 6.5% naive CD4, around 4% naive CD8, about 2.5% memory CD4, 0.35% to 0.5% memory CD8. Compared with clonotypes that all four donors shared, non-shared clonotypes had lower generation probabilities.

CD45RO-negative CD8 cells positively selected for CCR7 made up the naive population, which excluded terminally differentiated effector memory CD45RA+ cells. The clonotype comes from a young man in good health. The sequenced sample consisted of naive CD8+ T cells sorted from blood.

As DNA, the CDR3 is TGTGCCAGTAGTATAGGAAGCGGGAGGAGGTTAAACACAGATACGCAGTATTTT. The encoded protein is CASSIGSGRRLNTDTQYF. The V call is TRBV19, the J call TRBJ2-3, with 9 bases aligning to TRBD2. V lost 1 base, J lost 2 bases, and 10 bases stayed unmatched. Germline V gives CDR1 LNHDA, CDR2 SQIVND (reference sequence). The CDR3 consists of 18 residues.